The clone carrying this T cell receptor (beta chain) was observed once. Its antigen remains unknown. The source of the sample is a study of response to subunit inactivated influenza vaccine. TCRdb redid the calling of the RT-PCR reads with MiXCR, one entry per CDR3 protein. The data contain roughly 460,000 distinct CDR3 sequences, approximately 11% of them singletons. Trimming stripped 5 bases from V and 5 bases from J, with 17 bases between. Germline assignment: CDR1 MNHEY and CDR2 SVGEGT. The CDR3 length is 15 residues. Study-level findings and limits: Authors suggested each seasonal flu vaccination may recruit only limited numbers of new T cells.

The chain carries TRBV6-2 or TRBV6-3 and TRBJ2-3; D tentatively fits TRBD1 or TRBD2 (5 bases each). This receptor was taken from a man aged 50 to 59 who received an inactivated influenza vaccine. Sample: PBMCs from blood, taken roughly 48 days after vaccination. CDR3 amino acids: CASSKGRGLGDTQYF. CDR3 sequence (DNA): TGTGCCAGCAGTAAGGGACGGGGTCTTGGAGATACGCAGTATTTT.